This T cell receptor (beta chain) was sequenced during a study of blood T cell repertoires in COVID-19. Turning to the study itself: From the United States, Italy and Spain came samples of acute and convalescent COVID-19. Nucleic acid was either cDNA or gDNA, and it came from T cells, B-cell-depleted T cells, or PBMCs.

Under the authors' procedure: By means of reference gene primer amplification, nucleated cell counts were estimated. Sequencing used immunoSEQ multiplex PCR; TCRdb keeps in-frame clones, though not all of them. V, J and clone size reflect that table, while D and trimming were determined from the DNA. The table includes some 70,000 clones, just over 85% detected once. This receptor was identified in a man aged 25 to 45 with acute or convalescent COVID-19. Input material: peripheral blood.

CDR3 residues: CASRRTSLSTDTQYF. CDR3 bases: TGTGCCAGCAGGCGGACTAGCTTGAGCACAGATACGCAGTATTTT. This rearrangement joins TRBV2 to TRBJ2-3, with 8 nucleotides matching TRBD2. Germline V gene lookup returns CDR1 SNHLY and CDR2 FYNNEI. Unmatched junction bases numbered 5, after V lost 6 bases and J lost 0 bases. The CDR3 is made up of 15 amino acids.